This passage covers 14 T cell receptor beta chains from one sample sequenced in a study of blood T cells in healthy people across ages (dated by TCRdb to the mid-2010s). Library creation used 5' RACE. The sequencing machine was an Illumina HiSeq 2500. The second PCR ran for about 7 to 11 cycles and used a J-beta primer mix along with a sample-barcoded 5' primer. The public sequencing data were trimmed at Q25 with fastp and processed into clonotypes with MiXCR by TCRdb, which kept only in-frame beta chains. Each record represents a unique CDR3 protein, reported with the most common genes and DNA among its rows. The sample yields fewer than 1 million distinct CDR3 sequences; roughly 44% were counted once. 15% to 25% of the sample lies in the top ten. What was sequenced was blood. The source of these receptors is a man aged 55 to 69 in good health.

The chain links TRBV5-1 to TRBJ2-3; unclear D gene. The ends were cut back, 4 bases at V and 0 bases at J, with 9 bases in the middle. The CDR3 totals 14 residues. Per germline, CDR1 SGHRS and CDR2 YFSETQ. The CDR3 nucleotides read TGCGCCAGCAGCATAGCAGAAAGCACAGATACGCAGTATTTT. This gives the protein CASSIAESTDTQYF.

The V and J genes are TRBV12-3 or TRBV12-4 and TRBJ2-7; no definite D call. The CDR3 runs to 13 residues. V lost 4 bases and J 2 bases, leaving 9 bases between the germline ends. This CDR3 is CASSSGRAYEQYF. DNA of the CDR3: TGTGCCAGCAGTTCCGGACGAGCCTACGAGCAGTACTTC.

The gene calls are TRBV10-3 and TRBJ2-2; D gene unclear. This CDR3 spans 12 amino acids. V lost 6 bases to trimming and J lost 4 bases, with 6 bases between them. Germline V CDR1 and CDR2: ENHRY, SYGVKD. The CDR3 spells CAIRHSTGELFF. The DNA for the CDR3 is TGTGCCATCAGGCACTCCACCGGGGAGCTGTTTTTT.

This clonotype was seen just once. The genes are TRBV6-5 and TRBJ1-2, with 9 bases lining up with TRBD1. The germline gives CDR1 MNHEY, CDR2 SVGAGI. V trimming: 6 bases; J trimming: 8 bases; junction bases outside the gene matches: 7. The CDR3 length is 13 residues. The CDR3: CASSQRDREGYTF. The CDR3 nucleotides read TGTGCCAGCAGCCAACGGGACAGGGAAGGCTACACCTTC.

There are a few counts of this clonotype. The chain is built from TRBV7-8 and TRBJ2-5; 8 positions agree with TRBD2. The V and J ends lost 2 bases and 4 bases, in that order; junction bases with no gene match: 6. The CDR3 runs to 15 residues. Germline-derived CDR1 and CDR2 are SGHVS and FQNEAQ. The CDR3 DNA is TGTGCCAGCAGCTTATATAGCGGGGTCCGAGAGACCCAGTACTTC. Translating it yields CASSLYSGVRETQYF. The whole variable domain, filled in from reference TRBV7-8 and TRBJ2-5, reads GAGVSQSPRYKVAKRGQDVALRCDPISGHVSLFWYQQALGQGPEFLTYFQNEAQLDKSGLPSDRFFAERPEGSVSTLKIQRTQQEDSAVYLCASSLYSGVRETQYFGPGTRLLVL.

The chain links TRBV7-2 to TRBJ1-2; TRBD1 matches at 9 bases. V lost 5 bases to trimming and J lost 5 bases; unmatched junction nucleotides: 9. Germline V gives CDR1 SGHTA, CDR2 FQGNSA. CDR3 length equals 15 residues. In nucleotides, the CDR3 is TGTGCCAGCAGCCCCATACAGGGGGCATGGTATGGCTACACCTTC. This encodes CASSPIQGAWYGYTF.

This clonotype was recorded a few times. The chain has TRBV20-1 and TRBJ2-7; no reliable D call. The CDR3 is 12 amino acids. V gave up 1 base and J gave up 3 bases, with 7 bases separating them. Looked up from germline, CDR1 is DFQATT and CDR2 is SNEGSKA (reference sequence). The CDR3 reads CSARGFGYEQYF. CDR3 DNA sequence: TGCAGTGCTAGAGGCTTTGGCTACGAGCAGTACTTC.

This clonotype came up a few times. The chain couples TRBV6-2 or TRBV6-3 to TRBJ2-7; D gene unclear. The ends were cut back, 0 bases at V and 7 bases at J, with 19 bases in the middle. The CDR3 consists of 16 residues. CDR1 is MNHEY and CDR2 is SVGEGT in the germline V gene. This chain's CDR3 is CASSYSPPAPTEEQYF. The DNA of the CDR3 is TGTGCCAGCAGTTACTCCCCGCCAGCTCCTACCGAGGAGCAGTACTTC.

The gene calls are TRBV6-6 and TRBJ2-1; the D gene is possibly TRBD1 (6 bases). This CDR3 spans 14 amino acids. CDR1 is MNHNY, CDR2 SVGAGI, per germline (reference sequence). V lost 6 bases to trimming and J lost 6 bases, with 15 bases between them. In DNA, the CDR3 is TGTGCCAGCAGGTCATTCCGGGACACCAATGAGCAGTTCTTC. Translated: CASRSFRDTNEQFF.

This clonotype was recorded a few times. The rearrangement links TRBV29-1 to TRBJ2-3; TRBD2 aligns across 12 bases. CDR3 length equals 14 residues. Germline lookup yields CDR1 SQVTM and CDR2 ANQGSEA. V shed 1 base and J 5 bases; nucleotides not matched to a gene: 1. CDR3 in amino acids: CSVEASGGGDTQYF. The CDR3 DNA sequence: TGCAGCGTTGAAGCTAGCGGGGGGGGAGATACGCAGTATTTT.

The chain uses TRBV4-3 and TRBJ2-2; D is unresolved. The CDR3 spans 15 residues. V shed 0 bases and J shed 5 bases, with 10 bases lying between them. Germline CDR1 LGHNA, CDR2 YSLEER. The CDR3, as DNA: TGCGCCAGCAGCCAAGATAACCGGCAAACCGGGGAGCTGTTTTTT. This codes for CASSQDNRQTGELFF.

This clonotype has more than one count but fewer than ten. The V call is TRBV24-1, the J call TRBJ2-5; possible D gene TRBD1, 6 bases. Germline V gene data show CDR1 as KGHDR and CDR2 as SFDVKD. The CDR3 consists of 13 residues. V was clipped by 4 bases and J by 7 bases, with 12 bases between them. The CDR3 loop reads CATSEGAARTQYF. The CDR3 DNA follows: TGTGCCACCAGTGAGGGGGCCGCTCGGACCCAGTACTTC.

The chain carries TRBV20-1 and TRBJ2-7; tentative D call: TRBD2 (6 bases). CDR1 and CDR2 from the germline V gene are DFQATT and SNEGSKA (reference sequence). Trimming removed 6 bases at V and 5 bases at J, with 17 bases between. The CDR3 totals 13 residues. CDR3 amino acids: CSAHIPGGNEQYF. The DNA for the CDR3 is TGCAGTGCGCACATCCCCGGGGGTAACGAGCAGTACTTC.

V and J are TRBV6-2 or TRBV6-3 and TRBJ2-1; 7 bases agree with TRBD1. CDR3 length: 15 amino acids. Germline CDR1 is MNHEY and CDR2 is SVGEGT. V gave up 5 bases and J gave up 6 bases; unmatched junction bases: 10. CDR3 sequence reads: CASSNNRGLGNEQFF. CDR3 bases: TGTGCCAGCAGTAACAACAGGGGTCTCGGCAATGAGCAGTTCTTC.